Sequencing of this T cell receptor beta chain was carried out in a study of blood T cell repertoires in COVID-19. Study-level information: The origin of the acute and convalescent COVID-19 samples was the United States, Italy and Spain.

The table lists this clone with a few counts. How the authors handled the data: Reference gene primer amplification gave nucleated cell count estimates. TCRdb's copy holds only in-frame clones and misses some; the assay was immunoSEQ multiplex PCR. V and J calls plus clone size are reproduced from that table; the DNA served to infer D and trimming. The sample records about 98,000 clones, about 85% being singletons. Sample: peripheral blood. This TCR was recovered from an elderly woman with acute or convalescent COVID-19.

Written as DNA, the CDR3 is TGTGCAAGTCGCTTAGAAGGGCAGGGGAAATATAATTCACCCCTCCACTTT. Translating it yields CASRLEGQGKYNSPLHF. V and J are TRBV12-2 and TRBJ1-6; the table's D call, TRBD1, was not checked against the DNA. TRBV12-2 is a pseudogene segment. The CDR3 loop spans 17 amino acids.